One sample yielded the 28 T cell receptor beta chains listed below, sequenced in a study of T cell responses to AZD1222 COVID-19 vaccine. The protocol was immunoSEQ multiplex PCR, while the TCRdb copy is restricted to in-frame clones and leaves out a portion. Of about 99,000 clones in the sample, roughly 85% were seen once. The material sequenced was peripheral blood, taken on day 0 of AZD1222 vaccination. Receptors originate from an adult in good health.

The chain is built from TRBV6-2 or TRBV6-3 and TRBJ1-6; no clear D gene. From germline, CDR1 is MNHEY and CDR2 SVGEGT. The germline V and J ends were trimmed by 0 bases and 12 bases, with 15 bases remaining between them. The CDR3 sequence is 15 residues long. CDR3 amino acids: CASSYSKAGSEPLHF. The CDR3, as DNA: TGTGCCAGCAGTTACTCGAAGGCAGGATCCGAACCCCTCCACTTT.

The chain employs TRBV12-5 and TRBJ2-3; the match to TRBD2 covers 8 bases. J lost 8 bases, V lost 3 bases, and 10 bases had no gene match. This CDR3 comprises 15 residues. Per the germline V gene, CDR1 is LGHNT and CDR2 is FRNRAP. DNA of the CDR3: TGTGCTAGTGGTTTCCCTGCCGGGAGGGTGGCTACGCAGTATTTT. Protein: CASGFPAGRVATQYF.

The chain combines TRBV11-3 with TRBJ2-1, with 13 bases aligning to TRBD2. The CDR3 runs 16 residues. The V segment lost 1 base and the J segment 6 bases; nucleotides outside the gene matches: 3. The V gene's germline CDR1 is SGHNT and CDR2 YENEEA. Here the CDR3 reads CASSLGGLAGPNEQFF. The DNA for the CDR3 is TGTGCCAGCAGCTTAGGGGGACTAGCGGGACCCAATGAGCAGTTCTTC.

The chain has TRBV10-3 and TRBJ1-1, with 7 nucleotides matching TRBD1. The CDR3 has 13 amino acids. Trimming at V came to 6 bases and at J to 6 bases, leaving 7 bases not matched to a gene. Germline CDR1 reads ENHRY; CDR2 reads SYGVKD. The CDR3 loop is CAIRGEGASEAFF. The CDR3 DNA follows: TGTGCCATCAGGGGGGAGGGGGCTTCTGAAGCTTTCTTT.

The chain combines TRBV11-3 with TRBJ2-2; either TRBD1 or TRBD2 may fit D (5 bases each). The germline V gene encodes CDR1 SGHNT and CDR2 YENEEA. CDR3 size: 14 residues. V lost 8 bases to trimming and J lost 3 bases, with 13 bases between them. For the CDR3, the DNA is TGTGCCAGCCAAAACTGGGACCACACCGGGGAGCTGTTTTTT. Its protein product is CASQNWDHTGELFF. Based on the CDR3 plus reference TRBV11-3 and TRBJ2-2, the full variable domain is EAGVVQSPRYKIIEKKQPVAFWCNPISGHNTLYWYLQNLGQGPELLIRYENEEAVDDSQLPKDRFSAERLKGVDSTLKIQPAELGDSAVYLCASQNWDHTGELFFGEGSRLTVL.

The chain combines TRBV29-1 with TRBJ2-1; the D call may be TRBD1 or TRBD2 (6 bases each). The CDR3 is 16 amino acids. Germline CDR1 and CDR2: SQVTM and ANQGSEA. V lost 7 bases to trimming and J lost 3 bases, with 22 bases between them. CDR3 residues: CSAAGAPGLVYNEQFF. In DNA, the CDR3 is TGCAGCGCTGCAGGGGCCCCGGGACTGGTCTACAATGAGCAGTTCTTC.

As DNA, the CDR3 is TGCAGCGTTGGTTCAGGGACCTCCTATGGCTACACCTTC. Translating it yields CSVGSGTSYGYTF. V gene TRBV29-1 combines with J gene TRBJ1-2, with D possibly matching TRBD1 (5 bases). The germline CDR1 and CDR2 sequences are SQVTM and ANQGSEA. This CDR3 spans 13 amino acids. Trimming pared 4 bases from V and 4 bases from J, leaving 13 bases between.

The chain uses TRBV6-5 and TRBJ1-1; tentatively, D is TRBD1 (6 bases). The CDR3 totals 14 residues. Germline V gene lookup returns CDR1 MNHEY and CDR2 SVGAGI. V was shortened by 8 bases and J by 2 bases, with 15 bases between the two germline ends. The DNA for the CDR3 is TGTGCCAGCTACGAACAGGGCGCAAACACTGAAGCTTTCTTT. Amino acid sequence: CASYEQGANTEAFF.

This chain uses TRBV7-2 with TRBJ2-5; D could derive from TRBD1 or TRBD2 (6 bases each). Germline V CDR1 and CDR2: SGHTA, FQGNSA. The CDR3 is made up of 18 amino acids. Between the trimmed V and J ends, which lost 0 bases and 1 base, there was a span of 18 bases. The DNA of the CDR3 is TGTGCCAGCAGCTTAGCAGAAACGGGGGCGCTTGGCCAAGAGACCCAGTACTTC. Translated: CASSLAETGALGQETQYF.

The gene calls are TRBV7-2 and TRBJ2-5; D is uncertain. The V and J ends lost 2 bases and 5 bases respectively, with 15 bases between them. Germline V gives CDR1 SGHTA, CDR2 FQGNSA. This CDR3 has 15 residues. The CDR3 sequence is CASSLNSGLGETQYF. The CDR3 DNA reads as TGTGCCAGCAGCTTAAACTCCGGTTTGGGGGAGACCCAGTACTTC.

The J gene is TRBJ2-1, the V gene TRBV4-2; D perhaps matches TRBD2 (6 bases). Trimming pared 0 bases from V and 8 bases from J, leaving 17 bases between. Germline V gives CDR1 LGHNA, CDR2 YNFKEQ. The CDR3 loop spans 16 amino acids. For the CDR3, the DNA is TGTGCCAGCAGCCAAGAGGGGCTATATAAGCGGGATGAGCAGTTCTTC. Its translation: CASSQEGLYKRDEQFF.

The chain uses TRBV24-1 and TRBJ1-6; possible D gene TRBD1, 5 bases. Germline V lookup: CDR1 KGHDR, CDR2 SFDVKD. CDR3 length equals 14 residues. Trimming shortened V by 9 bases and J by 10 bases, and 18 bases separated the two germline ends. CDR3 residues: CATQGPGGASPLHF. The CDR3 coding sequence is TGTGCCACCCAGGGACCGGGTGGTGCGTCACCCCTCCACTTT.

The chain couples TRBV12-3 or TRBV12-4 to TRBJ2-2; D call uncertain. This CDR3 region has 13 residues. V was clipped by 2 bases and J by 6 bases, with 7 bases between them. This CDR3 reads CASSLTRPGELFF. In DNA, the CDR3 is TGTGCCAGCAGTTTAACCCGGCCCGGGGAGCTGTTTTTT.

The CDR3 DNA follows: TGTGCCAGCAGTGAAGGGGGGGGAGCTGGAAACACCATATATTTT. The encoded protein is CASSEGGGAGNTIYF. The rearrangement joins TRBV6-1 to TRBJ1-3; maybe TRBD1 (5 bases). V was cut by 1 base and J by 2 bases, with 9 bases left in between. The CDR3 runs 15 residues. Germline values: CDR1 MNHNS, CDR2 SASEGT.

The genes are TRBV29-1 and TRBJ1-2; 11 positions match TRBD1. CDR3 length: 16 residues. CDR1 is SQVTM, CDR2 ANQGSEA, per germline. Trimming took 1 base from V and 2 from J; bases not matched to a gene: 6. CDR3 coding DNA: TGCAGCGTTGAAGGGACAGGGGGCGGACTGAACTATGGCTACACCTTC. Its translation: CSVEGTGGGLNYGYTF.

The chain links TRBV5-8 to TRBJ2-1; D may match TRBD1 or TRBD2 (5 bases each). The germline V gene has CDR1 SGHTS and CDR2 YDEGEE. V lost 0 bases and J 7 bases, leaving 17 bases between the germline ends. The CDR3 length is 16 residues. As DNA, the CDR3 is TGTGCCAGCAGCTTGGATTACGGGGCGGCGTTTAATGAGCAGTTCTTC. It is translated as CASSLDYGAAFNEQFF.

CDR3 DNA: TGTGCCAGCAGCTTGTTGGGACAGGGGACCTATGGCTACACCTTC. This translates into CASSLLGQGTYGYTF. V is TRBV5-4 and J is TRBJ1-2; 10 bases line up with TRBD1. V was pared by 1 base and J by 4 bases, with 4 bases of the junction left unmatched. Germline V gene sequence: CDR1 SGHNT, CDR2 YYREEE (reference sequence). The CDR3 is 15 amino acids.

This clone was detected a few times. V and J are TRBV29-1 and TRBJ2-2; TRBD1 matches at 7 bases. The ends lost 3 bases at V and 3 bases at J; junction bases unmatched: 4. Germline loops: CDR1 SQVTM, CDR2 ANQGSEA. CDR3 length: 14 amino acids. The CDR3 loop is CSVDNRGDTGELFF. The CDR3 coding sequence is TGCAGCGTTGATAACAGGGGTGACACCGGGGAGCTGTTTTTT.

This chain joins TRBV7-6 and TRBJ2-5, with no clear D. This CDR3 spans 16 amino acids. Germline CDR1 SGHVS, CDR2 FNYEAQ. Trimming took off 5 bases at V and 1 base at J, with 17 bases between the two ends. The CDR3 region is CASSPSVSQTQETQYF. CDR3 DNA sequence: TGTGCCAGCAGCCCGAGTGTATCCCAGACCCAAGAGACCCAGTACTTC.

This CDR3 reads CASSQERRTLGGYTF. In nucleotides, the CDR3 is TGTGCCAGCAGCCAAGAAAGGAGGACCCTAGGGGGCTACACCTTC. The chain joins TRBV3-1 (or the pseudogene TRBV3-2) to TRBJ1-2, with D hard to call. Germline CDR1 LGHDT, CDR2 YNNKEL (reference sequence). V lost 0 bases, J lost 8 bases, and 16 bases lay in between. This CDR3 is 15 amino acids long.

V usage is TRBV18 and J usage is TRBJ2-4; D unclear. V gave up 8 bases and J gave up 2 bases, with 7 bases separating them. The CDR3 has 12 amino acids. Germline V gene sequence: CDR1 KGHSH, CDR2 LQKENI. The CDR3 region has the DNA TGTGCCAGCCACTCCTCCAAAAACATTCAGTACTTC. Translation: CASHSSKNIQYF.

CDR3 amino acids: CASSPALLGGDTQYF. Written as DNA, the CDR3 is TGTGCCAGCAGCCCCGCCTTACTAGGGGGGGATACGCAGTATTTT. V gene TRBV5-4 combines with J gene TRBJ2-3; either TRBD1 or TRBD2 may fit D (6 bases each). The CDR3 is 15 residues long. From germline, CDR1 is SGHNT and CDR2 YYREEE (reference sequence). The V end was cut by 4 bases, the J end by 6 bases, with 18 bases between.

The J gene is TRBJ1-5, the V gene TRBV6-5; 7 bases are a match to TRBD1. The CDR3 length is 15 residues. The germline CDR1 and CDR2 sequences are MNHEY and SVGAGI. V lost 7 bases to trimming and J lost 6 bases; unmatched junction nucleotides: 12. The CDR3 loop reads CASNEIGTAIQPQHF. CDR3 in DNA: TGTGCCAGCAACGAAATCGGGACAGCGATTCAGCCCCAGCATTTT.

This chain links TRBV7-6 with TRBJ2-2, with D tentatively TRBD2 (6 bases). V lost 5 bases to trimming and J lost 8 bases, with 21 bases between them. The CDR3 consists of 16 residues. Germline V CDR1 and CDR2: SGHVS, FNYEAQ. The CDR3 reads CASSLLPGTRTGELFF. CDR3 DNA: TGTGCCAGCAGCCTCTTACCCGGGACTCGTACGGGGGAGCTGTTTTTT.

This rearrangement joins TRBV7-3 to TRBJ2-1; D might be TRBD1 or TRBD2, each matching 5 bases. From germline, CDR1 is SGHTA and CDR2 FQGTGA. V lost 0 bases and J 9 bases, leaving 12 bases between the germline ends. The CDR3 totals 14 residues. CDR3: CASSLTFSGTEQFF. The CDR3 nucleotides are TGTGCCAGCAGCTTAACGTTTTCCGGGACTGAGCAGTTCTTC.

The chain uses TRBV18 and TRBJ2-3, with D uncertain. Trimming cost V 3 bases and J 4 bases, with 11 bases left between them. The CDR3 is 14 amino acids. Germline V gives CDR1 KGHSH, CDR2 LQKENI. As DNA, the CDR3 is TGTGCCAGCTCACCCCCCTCCGGACCAGATACGCAGTATTTT. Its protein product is CASSPPSGPDTQYF.

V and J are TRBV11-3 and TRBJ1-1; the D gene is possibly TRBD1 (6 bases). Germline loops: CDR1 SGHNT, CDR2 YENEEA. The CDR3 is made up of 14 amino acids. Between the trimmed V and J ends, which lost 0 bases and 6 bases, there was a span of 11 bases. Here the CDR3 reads CASSLDRGRAEAFF. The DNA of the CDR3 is TGTGCCAGCAGCTTAGATCGGGGGCGTGCTGAAGCTTTCTTT.

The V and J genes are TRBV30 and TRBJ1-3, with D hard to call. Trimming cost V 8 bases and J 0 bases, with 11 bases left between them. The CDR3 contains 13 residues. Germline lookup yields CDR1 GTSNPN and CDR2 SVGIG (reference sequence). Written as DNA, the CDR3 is TGTGCCAGACGCGGGTTCTCTGGAAACACCATATATTTT. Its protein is CARRGFSGNTIYF. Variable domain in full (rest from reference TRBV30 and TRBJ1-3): SQTIHQWPATLVQPVGSPLSLECTVEGTSNPNLYWYRQAAGRGLQLLFYSVGIGQISSEVPQNLSASRPQDRQFILSSKKLLLSDSGFYLCARRGFSGNTIYFGEGSWLTVV.